The sample holds a few counts of the clone carrying this T cell receptor (beta chain). This may be a read error: a much more frequent sequence differs by one nucleotide. Germline V lookup: CDR1 DFQATT, CDR2 SNEGSKA (reference sequence). This CDR3 contains 17 residues. Trimming removed 0 bases from V and 0 bases from J, with 12 bases in between. These data belong to a study of blood T cells in healthy people across ages. Donors each provided roughly 10 milliliters of peripheral blood. A second PCR, run for about 7 to 11 cycles, used a sample-barcoded 5' primer plus a J-beta primer mix. Every cDNA molecule carried a tag from a template-switch adaptor bearing 12 random nucleotides. TCRdb re-called the 5' RACE reads with MiXCR, one entry per CDR3 protein. The sample yields hundreds of thousands of distinct CDR3 sequences, 25% to 30% seen once.

Sequencing was done on a sample of blood. V gene TRBV20-1 combines with J gene TRBJ2-6, with D possibly being TRBD1 or TRBD2 (5 bases each). The source of this sequence is an older woman in good health. This chain's CDR3 is CSARDIWDVSGANVLTF. In DNA, the CDR3 is TGCAGTGCTAGAGACATCTGGGACGTCTCTGGGGCCAACGTCCTGACTTTC.